This record looks at one T cell receptor (beta chain) sequence and its context. This entry is derived from a study of blood T cell repertoires in COVID-19. Study-wide context: Samples came from the United States, Italy and Spain, spanning acute and convalescent COVID-19.

Profiling relied on immunoSEQ multiplex PCR, and the TCRdb table lists in-frame clones only, not all of them. The data show some 430,000 clones, with around 90% seen just once and roughly 0.66% held by the top ten. Participants came from about 23 US areas, aged about 18 to 100 years. Germline V gene sequence: CDR1 LNHNV, CDR2 YYDKDF (reference sequence). Trimming cost V 3 bases and J 6 bases; bases outside gene matches: 9. The CDR3 contains 16 residues. The sequenced material came from PBMCs or T cells enriched from blood (not recorded which). The V gene is TRBV15, the J gene TRBJ1-4, with TRBD1 matching over 8 bases. The origin of this receptor is a man aged 18 to 30 who had recovered from COVID-19. The CDR3 loop is CATSRAPTGADEKLFF. CDR3 sequence (DNA): TGTGCCACCAGCAGGGCCCCGACAGGGGCAGATGAAAAACTGTTTTTT.